The sequence of this T cell receptor beta chain was determined in a study of Ad26.COV2.S vaccination and SARS-CoV-2 variants. Repertoires were generated with immunoSEQ multiplex PCR, while TCRdb's copy carries only in-frame clones and drops some. The table records approximately 420,000 clones, 88% of them present only once. Treatment indicated: 15 to 20 received Ad26.COV2.S at low or high dose, single or two shots; 5 received placebo; per-sample allocation not given. Specimens were obtained on day 63 following the first vaccine or placebo injection. Between the trimmed V and J ends, which lost 5 bases and 8 bases, there was a span of 16 bases. The CDR3 covers 14 residues. The germline V gene encodes CDR1 SGHRS and CDR2 YFSETQ.

The source was peripheral blood, collected in a trial of Ad26.COV2.S vaccine versus placebo. The rearrangement joins TRBV5-1 to TRBJ1-4; the D gene is possibly TRBD1 (6 bases). This receptor was identified in a person between 18 and 60 years old who received the Ad26.COV2.S COVID-19 vaccine or a placebo. For the CDR3, the DNA is TGCGCCAGCAGAGATGGGGACATAAACGAAAAACTGTTTTTT. Residues: CASRDGDINEKLFF.